This entry is about one T cell receptor beta chain. Each CDR3 protein gets one entry in TCRdb, which reprocessed the 5' RACE reads and gives no DNA. The sample's table shows 150,000 to 200,000 distinct CDR3 sequences. The CDR3 runs to 15 residues. In germline, CDR1 is LGHDT, CDR2 YNNKEL (reference sequence). This entry comes from a study of monozygotic twins with inflammatory bowel disease. The receptor's source is a human donor with ulcerative colitis or Crohn's disease, or a healthy co-twin of an affected twin (not recorded which). The sample was blood. The chain carries TRBV3-1 and TRBJ1-2; the D call of TRBD1 rests on TCRdb alone, since no DNA is present to check it. CDR3: CASSLIQGANYGYTF.